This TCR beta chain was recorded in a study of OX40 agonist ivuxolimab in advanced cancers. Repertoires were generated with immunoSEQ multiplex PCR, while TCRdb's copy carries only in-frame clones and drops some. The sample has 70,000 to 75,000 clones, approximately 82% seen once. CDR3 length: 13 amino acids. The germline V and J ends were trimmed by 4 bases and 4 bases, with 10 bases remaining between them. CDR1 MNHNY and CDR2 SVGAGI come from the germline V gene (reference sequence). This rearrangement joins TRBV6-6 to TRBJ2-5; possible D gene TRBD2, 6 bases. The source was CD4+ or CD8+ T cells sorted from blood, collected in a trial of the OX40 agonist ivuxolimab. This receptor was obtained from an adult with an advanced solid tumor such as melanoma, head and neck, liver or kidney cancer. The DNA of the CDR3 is TGTGCCAGCAGTTTCGGGGGAGGAGAGACCCAGTACTTC. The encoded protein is CASSFGGGETQYF.